The clone carrying this T cell receptor (beta chain) was counted a few times. Primers used in a second PCR of about 6 to 11 cycles were a sample-barcoded 5' primer and a J-beta primer mix. A template-switch adaptor with 12 random nucleotides tagged each cDNA molecule. Each CDR3 protein gets one entry after TCRdb re-called the 5' RACE reads with MiXCR. The sample includes hundreds of thousands of distinct CDR3 sequences, around three fifths of them seen just once. PBMCs were isolated at a quantity of at least 7 million per sample. Germline-derived CDR1 and CDR2 are SEHNR and FQNEAQ (reference sequence). The CDR3 length is 16 residues. J lost 1 base, V lost 4 bases, and 4 bases had no gene match. This sample was taken from a study of blood T cells in healthy people across ages.

The sequenced material came from blood. The chain has TRBV7-9 and TRBJ2-2; 9 positions agree with TRBD2. This TCR was recovered from a man aged 55-75 years in good health. The CDR3 sequence: CASSSRLAVNTGELFF. The CDR3 DNA follows: TGTGCCAGCAGCTCGCGACTAGCGGTGAACACCGGGGAGCTGTTTTTT.